The text below deals with one T cell receptor beta chain. Its target is unknown. A constant-region primer primed TCR beta cDNA synthesis from roughly 520 ng of total RNA. Nested multiplex PCR, run for three rounds with slightly modified ARM-PCR, yielded TCR beta libraries. Each CDR3 protein is one row after TCRdb ran MiXCR on the multiplex PCR reads. This sample has 100,000 or so distinct CDR3 sequences, with 65% to 75% found just once. Each 20-30 mg portion of unsorted bulk tissue served as the source for co-extraction of RNA and DNA. This sample stems from a study of tumor-infiltrating lymphocytes in primary liver carcinoma. Study in general: Aged between 30 and 69 years, the patients were men and women. Between roughly 4.2 and 11 cm across, the tumors were all of stage T1-T3 N0M0. Study-wide findings and caveats: It was in tumors, not blood, that the top-250-clone fraction was significantly higher (p = 0.039).

Sequences were obtained from liver tumor tissue from sampling region 2. Subset denoted: tumor region T2, inferior pole. The TCR comes from a woman aged 60-75 years with primary liver carcinoma and hepatitis B virus infection.

The CDR3 loop reads CASSLSAGQNNIQYF. The CDR3 DNA reads as TGTGCCAGCAGCTTAAGCGCGGGTCAAAACAACATTCAGTACTTC. The chain uses TRBV11-1 and TRBJ2-4, with a weak D call TRBD2 (5 bases). Deletions cut 2 bases from V and 7 bases from J, with 15 bases between. The CDR3 length is 15 residues. Germline CDR1 reads SGHAT; CDR2 reads FQDESV (reference sequence). The whole variable domain, filled in from reference TRBV11-1 and TRBJ2-4, reads EAEVAQSPRYKITEKSQAVAFWCDPISGHATLYWYRQILGQGPELLVQFQDESVVDDSQLPKDRFSAERLKGVDSTLKIQPAELGDSAMYLCASSLSAGQNNIQYFGAGTRLSVL.